This is a list of T cell receptor beta chains from one sample in a study of blood T cell repertoires in COVID-19. Method: immunoSEQ multiplex PCR; TCRdb's copy keeps in-frame clones and lacks some. Here the sample spans tens of thousands of clones, about 86% being singletons. The specimen was peripheral blood. The receptors stem from a woman in her 70s with acute or convalescent COVID-19. Both conserved end residues are part of each CDR3. The D gene is left open where the match is weak. A row's size may be missing; if present it is once, few, many or a size class.

>NA|NA|TRBV5-1|TRBJ2-1
TGCGCCAGCAGCTTGGTGTCGGGTTACAATGAGCAGTTCTTC
CASSLVSGYNEQFF
>NA|NA|TRBV7-9|TRBJ2-1
TGTGCCAGCAGCTTAGATACTCAGCAGTTCTTC
CASSLDTQQFF
>NA|NA|TRBV5-6|TRBJ1-1
TGTGCCAGCACCCTCACCCACAGGCGAGACACTGAAGCTTTCTTT
CASTLTHRRDTEAFF
>NA|NA|TRBV25-1|TRBJ1-1
TGTGCCAGCGAGGGATACGATATGGAGGCTTTCTTT
CASEGYDMEAFF
>NA|TRBD2|TRBV29-1|TRBJ2-5
TGCAGCGTTGCGTGGTTAGCGGGATATGAGACCCAGTACTTC
CSVAWLAGYETQYF
>few|TRBD1|TRBV7-3|TRBJ2-1
TGTGCCAGCAGCTCTCCCGGGACAGGGAATGAGCAGTTCTTC
CASSSPGTGNEQFF
>NA|NA|TRBV3-1/TRBV3-2|TRBJ2-7
TGTGCCAGCAGCCAAGATCGCCCAGCGGACTACGAGCAGTACTTC
CASSQDRPADYEQYF
>NA|NA|TRBV28|TRBJ1-1
TGTGCCAGCAGTTTAGTGGGACAAAACATGAACACTGAAGCTTTCTTT
CASSLVGQNMNTEAFF
>NA|NA|TRBV7-9|TRBJ1-1
TGTGCCAGCAGCTTAGTTGGGGCTCGAGCTTTCTTT
CASSLVGARAFF
>NA|NA|TRBV5-6|TRBJ1-2
TGTGCCAGCAGCTTGTCCCAGGGTGACGTCTATGGCTACACCTTC
CASSLSQGDVYGYTF
>NA|TRBD2|TRBV3-1/TRBV3-2|TRBJ2-1
TGTGCCAGCACCTCAAGTTTGGGACTAGCCTCCCGGAGCTCCTACAATGAGCAGTTCTTC
CASTSSLGLASRSSYNEQFF
>NA|TRBD2|TRBV14|TRBJ2-5
TGTGCCAGCAGCCAAGATGAGCTAGCGGCTACAGAGACCCAGTACTTC
CASSQDELAATETQYF
>NA|NA|TRBV7-9|TRBJ1-3
TGTGCCAGCAGCTCCAGGGCCGCACGTACGTCGAACACCATATATTTT
CASSSRAARTSNTIYF
>NA|NA|TRBV10-3|TRBJ2-1
TGTGCCATCAGTGGCGGTTGGTCCTACAATGAGCAGTTCTTC
CAISGGWSYNEQFF
>NA|NA|TRBV6-5|TRBJ1-6
TGTGCCAGCAGGTCGTCCCTTAATTCACCCCTCCACTTT
CASRSSLNSPLHF
>NA|TRBD2|TRBV11-2|TRBJ2-2
TGTGCCAGCAGCTTATTCGGGAGGAGAGGGGACACCGGGGAGCTGTTTTTT
CASSLFGRRGDTGELFF
>NA|TRBD2|TRBV5-1|TRBJ2-7
TGCGCCAGCAGCTGGACTAGCGGGAACTACGAGCAGTACTTC
CASSWTSGNYEQYF
>NA|NA|TRBV5-1|TRBJ2-5
TGCGCCAGCAGCTTGGGTCGAGGGCAAGAGACCCAGTACTTC
CASSLGRGQETQYF
>NA|NA|TRBV30|TRBJ2-3
TGTGCCTGGAGCCCTAGCACAGATACGCAGTATTTT
CAWSPSTDTQYF
>NA|NA|TRBV12-3/TRBV12-4|TRBJ2-1
TGTGCCAGCAGGGTAGGACAGTACAATGAGCAGTTCTTC
CASRVGQYNEQFF
>NA|NA|TRBV7-9|TRBJ1-2
TGTGCCAGCAGCTTAGTGCTGGGGCCAGGGTATGGCTACACCTTC
CASSLVLGPGYGYTF
>once|TRBD2|TRBV19|TRBJ2-5
TGTGCCAGTAGTATAGTTGGCGGGGGGGCCCAAGAGACCCAGTACTTC
CASSIVGGGAQETQYF
>once|NA|TRBV10-3|TRBJ2-1
TGTGCCATCAGCCAGGAGGGTCCGAATGAGCAGTTCTTC
CAISQEGPNEQFF
>NA|TRBD2|TRBV5-4|TRBJ2-7
TGTGCCAGCAGCTTGGAAGCGGGAAGCTACGAGCAGTACTTC
CASSLEAGSYEQYF
>NA|NA|TRBV19|TRBJ1-5
TGTGCCAGTAGTATAAATCGGGAGAATCAGCCCCAGCATTTT
CASSINRENQPQHF
>NA|TRBD1|TRBV7-2|TRBJ1-2
TGTGCCAGCAGCCAGGACAGGGCCACTAACTATGGCTACACCTTC
CASSQDRATNYGYTF
>NA|TRBD1|TRBV27|TRBJ1-2
TGTGCCAGCAGTTTATCGATCGGGACAGCTGATGGCTACACCTTC
CASSLSIGTADGYTF
>NA|TRBD1|TRBV7-9|TRBJ2-1
TGTGCCAGCAGCCCCTCCCGGGGACAGTACAATGAGCAGTTCTTC
CASSPSRGQYNEQFF
>NA|TRBD1|TRBV3-1/TRBV3-2|TRBJ1-1
TGTGCCAGCAGCCAAGTACACCGGGACAGGAACACTGAAGCTTTCTTT
CASSQVHRDRNTEAFF
>NA|NA|TRBV27|TRBJ2-2
TGTGCCAGCAGAATGCTGGAGGGTTCCAGGGAGCTGTTTTTT
CASRMLEGSRELFF
>NA|NA|TRBV5-6|TRBJ2-1
TGTGCCAGCAGCTCTAAGTTGCGGGGTCTAAATGAGCAGTTCTTC
CASSSKLRGLNEQFF
>NA|NA|TRBV10-1|TRBJ2-2
TGCGCCAGCAGTGAGGGATCTGCGGGCACCGGGGAGCTGTTTTTT
CASSEGSAGTGELFF
>NA|NA|TRBV25-1|TRBJ2-1
TGTGCCAGCAGTGCCTCAGGGTATGAGCAGTTCTTC
CASSASGYEQFF
>few|NA|TRBV10-3|TRBJ1-2
TGTGCCATCAGGCCGGAACAGACCTATGGCTACACCTTC
CAIRPEQTYGYTF
>once|TRBD1|TRBV19|TRBJ1-1
TGTGCCAGTAGTCTCGGGACAGCGAACACTGAAGCTTTCTTT
CASSLGTANTEAFF
>NA|NA|TRBV4-2|TRBJ1-4
TGTGCCAGCAGCCAAGGCTCGGGGGGGGAAAAACTGTTTTTT
CASSQGSGGEKLFF
>NA|NA|TRBV3-1/TRBV3-2|TRBJ1-2
TGTGCCAGCAGCCCCCTCTCCTACTATGGCTACACCTTC
CASSPLSYYGYTF
>NA|TRBD1|TRBV5-1|TRBJ2-7
TGCGCCACCAGCACGGGACAGGGAACCCACGAGCAGTACTTC
CATSTGQGTHEQYF
>once|TRBD1|TRBV2|TRBJ1-2
TGTGCCAGCAGTTCCCAGAGGACAGGGGGCTATGGCTACACCTTC
CASSSQRTGGYGYTF
>NA|TRBD2|TRBV19|TRBJ2-1
TGTGCCAGTAGTCCTCTAGCGGGAGAGGGTACCCCTCACTACAATGAGCAGTTCTTC
CASSPLAGEGTPHYNEQFF
>NA|TRBD1|TRBV2|TRBJ1-2
TGTGCCAGCCTGACAGGGGCGGGCTATGGCTACACCTTC
CASLTGAGYGYTF
>NA|NA|TRBV3-1/TRBV3-2|TRBJ1-3
TGTGCCAGCAGCCAAGAGGAGGTGACACCCATATATTTT
CASSQEEVTPIYF
>once|TRBD1|TRBV9|TRBJ1-2
TGTGCCAGCAGCGCCCAGGGACAGGTCTATGGCTACACCTTC
CASSAQGQVYGYTF
>once|NA|TRBV12-3/TRBV12-4|TRBJ2-7
TGTGCCAGCAGTGAAACAGGGTACGAGCAGTACTTC
CASSETGYEQYF
>NA|NA|TRBV9|TRBJ1-1
TGTGCCAGCAGCGTATCCTTGGGCAACACTGAAGCTTTCTTT
CASSVSLGNTEAFF
>NA|NA|TRBV11-2|TRBJ1-4
TGTGCCAGCAGCTTAGAACTATCTGAAAAACTGTTTTTT
CASSLELSEKLFF
>NA|NA|TRBV15|TRBJ2-1
TGTGCCACCAGCAACGACCTGACAAATGAGCAGTTCTTC
CATSNDLTNEQFF
>NA|NA|TRBV7-3|TRBJ2-3
TGTGCCAGCAGCTTTAGCGGCCCCCCGGGGGATACGCAGTATTTT
CASSFSGPPGDTQYF
>NA|NA|TRBV6-6|TRBJ1-1
TGTGCCAGCAGCCTCATGGGCCTGAACACTGAAGCTTTCTTT
CASSLMGLNTEAFF
>NA|TRBD1|TRBV29-1|TRBJ2-5
TGCAGCGTTGGGCCGGGACAGAAAGAGACCCAGTACTTC
CSVGPGQKETQYF
>once|NA|TRBV7-8|TRBJ1-1
TGTGCCAGCAGCTTAGAGGTGGGGGGAACGAACACTGAAGCTTTCTTT
CASSLEVGGTNTEAFF
>NA|NA|TRBV2|TRBJ2-5
TGTGCCAGCAGTGAGCTATGGGGGGTGGGTGAGACCCAGTACTTC
CASSELWGVGETQYF
>NA|NA|TRBV5-6|TRBJ2-7
TGTGCCAGCAGCCCGCAGGGGTCGTACGAGCAGTACTTC
CASSPQGSYEQYF
>NA|NA|TRBV24-1|TRBJ1-5
TGTGCCACCAGTGATTTAGCCCGGACAGCGCCAGAAGGTAGCAATCAGCCCCAGCATTTT
CATSDLARTAPEGSNQPQHF
>NA|NA|TRBV4-1|TRBJ1-5
TGCGCCAGCAGCCTGAGGGATAGCAATCAGCCCCAGCATTTT
CASSLRDSNQPQHF
>NA|NA|TRBV9|TRBJ2-2
TGTGCCAGCAGCCCAGCTTGGGGGGAGCTGACCGGGGAGCTGTTTTTT
CASSPAWGELTGELFF
>NA|TRBD1|TRBV9|TRBJ2-6
TGTGCCAGCAGCGTAGGGACAGGCAGTAGCTCTGGGGCCAACGTCCTGACTTTC
CASSVGTGSSSGANVLTF
>NA|NA|TRBV28|TRBJ2-7
TGTGCCAGCAGTTTCGACAGCACCTACGAGCAGTACTTC
CASSFDSTYEQYF
>once|TRBD1|TRBV24-1|TRBJ1-1
TGTGCCACCAGTGATCCCCCTCCGTCAGGGGGCTTAACTGAAGCTTTCTTT
CATSDPPPSGGLTEAFF
>NA|TRBD1|TRBV7-9|TRBJ1-4
TGTGCCAGCAGCAAGACAGGGAAAGAACTGTTTTTT
CASSKTGKELFF